The rows below give T cell receptor beta chains drawn from one sample of a study of blood T cell repertoires in COVID-19. The method was immunoSEQ multiplex PCR; TCRdb's version includes in-frame clones alone and lacks a portion of them. There are about 170,000 clones in the sample; more than 75% occur only once, and 6% to 7.5% lies in the top ten. Sequencing was done on a sample of PBMCs or T cells enriched from blood (not recorded which). The source is a woman in her forties or fifties who had recovered from COVID-19. Each CDR3 is given with its conserved first and last residue. The D gene is left open where the match is weak. Size is omitted from some rows. Given values are once, few, many or a class for expanded clones.

V gene: TRBV18
D gene: TRBD1
CDR3 length: 15
clone size: .
J gene: TRBJ1-2
CDR3 protein: CASSPGQVEADGYTF
CDR3 DNA: TGTGCCAGCTCACCCGGACAGGTGGAGGCTGATGGCTACACCTTC

V gene: TRBV4-3
D gene: .
CDR3 length: 15
clone size: .
J gene: TRBJ2-7
CDR3 protein: CASSQNTGGTYEQYF
CDR3 DNA: TGCGCCAGCAGCCAAAATACGGGCGGGACCTACGAGCAGTACTTC

V gene: TRBV3-1/TRBV3-2
D gene: TRBD1
CDR3 length: 16
clone size: .
J gene: TRBJ1-3
CDR3 protein: CASSQTGGSSGNTIYF
CDR3 DNA: TGTGCCAGCAGCCAAACAGGGGGCTCATCTGGAAACACCATATATTTT

V gene: TRBV5-1
D gene: .
CDR3 length: 16
clone size: .
J gene: TRBJ2-7
CDR3 protein: CASSLASGTNSYEQYF
CDR3 DNA: TGCGCCAGCAGCTTAGCCTCCGGGACAAACTCCTACGAGCAGTACTTC

V gene: TRBV27
D gene: .
CDR3 length: 13
clone size: .
J gene: TRBJ2-1
CDR3 protein: CASMADAARKQFF
CDR3 DNA: TGTGCCAGCATGGCCGATGCGGCGCGGAAACAGTTCTTC

V gene: TRBV6-5
D gene: .
CDR3 length: 16
clone size: once
J gene: TRBJ1-6
CDR3 protein: CASSYSYSRGNSPLHF
CDR3 DNA: TGTGCCAGCAGTTACTCGTACTCCCGGGGGAATTCACCCCTCCACTTT

V gene: TRBV18
D gene: TRBD1
CDR3 length: 14
clone size: .
J gene: TRBJ2-2
CDR3 protein: CASSPRQGDGELFF
CDR3 DNA: TGTGCCAGCTCACCACGACAGGGGGACGGGGAGCTGTTTTTT

V gene: TRBV27
D gene: .
CDR3 length: 13
clone size: .
J gene: TRBJ1-2
CDR3 protein: CASSGRGLGGYTF
CDR3 DNA: TGTGCCAGCAGTGGCAGGGGCCTAGGGGGCTACACCTTC

V gene: TRBV24-1
D gene: .
CDR3 length: 13
clone size: once
J gene: TRBJ1-2
CDR3 protein: CATSDREVYGYTF
CDR3 DNA: TGTGCCACCAGTGACCGGGAGGTCTATGGCTACACCTTC

V gene: TRBV23-1
D gene: .
CDR3 length: 18
clone size: .
J gene: TRBJ1-2
CDR3 protein: CASSRYPLGRLTNYGYTF
CDR3 DNA: TGCGCCAGCAGTCGTTACCCCTTGGGCAGACTAACTAACTATGGCTACACCTTC

V gene: TRBV5-4
D gene: TRBD1
CDR3 length: 14
clone size: once
J gene: TRBJ1-2
CDR3 protein: CASSLGQGTTISTF
CDR3 DNA: TGTGCCAGCAGTCTCGGACAGGGAACAACCATATCCACCTTC

V gene: TRBV19
D gene: TRBD1
CDR3 length: 16
clone size: .
J gene: TRBJ1-2
CDR3 protein: CASSMDRDRVWYGYTF
CDR3 DNA: TGTGCCAGTAGTATGGACCGGGACAGGGTATGGTATGGCTACACCTTC

V gene: TRBV7-2
D gene: .
CDR3 length: 13
clone size: .
J gene: TRBJ1-5
CDR3 protein: CASSLGANQPQHF
CDR3 DNA: TGTGCCAGCAGCTTGGGAGCGAATCAGCCCCAGCATTTT

V gene: TRBV5-6
D gene: TRBD1
CDR3 length: 14
clone size: .
J gene: TRBJ1-1
CDR3 protein: CASSWIQGGTEAFF
CDR3 DNA: TGTGCCAGCAGCTGGATACAGGGGGGCACTGAAGCTTTCTTT

V gene: TRBV10-1
D gene: TRBD2
CDR3 length: 14
clone size: .
J gene: TRBJ2-1
CDR3 protein: CASSVLRTSNEQFF
CDR3 DNA: TGCGCCAGCAGTGTCCTTCGGACTAGTAATGAGCAGTTCTTC

V gene: TRBV29-1
D gene: TRBD1
CDR3 length: 13
clone size: .
J gene: TRBJ2-7
CDR3 protein: CSVVGTGSYEQYF
CDR3 DNA: TGCAGCGTTGTTGGGACAGGGTCCTACGAGCAGTACTTC

V gene: TRBV6-5
D gene: TRBD1
CDR3 length: 16
clone size: .
J gene: TRBJ2-2
CDR3 protein: CASSYAKTGITGELFF
CDR3 DNA: TGTGCCAGCAGTTACGCCAAGACAGGGATCACCGGGGAGCTGTTTTTT

V gene: TRBV28
D gene: .
CDR3 length: 16
clone size: .
J gene: TRBJ1-2
CDR3 protein: CASSFLGGTKIYGYTF
CDR3 DNA: TGTGCCAGCAGTTTTCTGGGGGGAACGAAAATCTATGGCTACACCTTC

V gene: TRBV29-1
D gene: TRBD2
CDR3 length: 14
clone size: .
J gene: TRBJ2-7
CDR3 protein: CSVVPSGGSYEQYF
CDR3 DNA: TGCAGCGTTGTACCTAGCGGGGGATCCTACGAGCAGTACTTC

V gene: TRBV7-9
D gene: TRBD1
CDR3 length: 14
clone size: .
J gene: TRBJ1-1
CDR3 protein: CASSLDDRVTEAFF
CDR3 DNA: TGTGCCAGCAGCTTAGATGACAGGGTAACTGAAGCTTTCTTT

V gene: TRBV28
D gene: TRBD1
CDR3 length: 15
clone size: .
J gene: TRBJ2-3
CDR3 protein: CASSPRQGSGDTQYF
CDR3 DNA: TGTGCCAGCAGTCCCCGACAGGGGAGTGGAGATACGCAGTATTTT

V gene: TRBV10-2
D gene: TRBD1
CDR3 length: 15
clone size: .
J gene: TRBJ2-1
CDR3 protein: CASSVYRGSYNEQFF
CDR3 DNA: TGCGCCAGCAGTGTATACAGGGGGTCTTACAATGAGCAGTTCTTC

V gene: TRBV5-5
D gene: TRBD1
CDR3 length: 13
clone size: .
J gene: TRBJ1-1
CDR3 protein: CASSYGTDTEAFF
CDR3 DNA: TGTGCCAGCAGCTACGGGACAGACACTGAAGCTTTCTTT

V gene: TRBV5-1
D gene: .
CDR3 length: 13
clone size: .
J gene: TRBJ2-1
CDR3 protein: CASSLDRENEQFF
CDR3 DNA: TGCGCCAGCAGCTTGGACAGGGAGAATGAGCAGTTCTTC

V gene: TRBV9
D gene: .
CDR3 length: 13
clone size: .
J gene: TRBJ2-5
CDR3 protein: CASSVEDGGTQYF
CDR3 DNA: TGTGCCAGCAGCGTAGAGGACGGGGGGACCCAGTACTTC

V gene: TRBV27
D gene: .
CDR3 length: 16
clone size: .
J gene: TRBJ2-3
CDR3 protein: CASSLAGPFSTDTQYF
CDR3 DNA: TGTGCCAGCAGTTTAGCGGGACCTTTTTCCACAGATACGCAGTATTTT

V gene: TRBV5-4
D gene: .
CDR3 length: 13
clone size: .
J gene: TRBJ1-1
CDR3 protein: CASSQDRWTEAFF
CDR3 DNA: TGTGCCAGCAGCCAGGATCGGTGGACTGAAGCTTTCTTT

V gene: TRBV12-1
D gene: .
CDR3 length: 15
clone size: .
J gene: TRBJ2-1
CDR3 protein: CASSFPSGSYNEQFF
CDR3 DNA: TGTGCCAGCAGCTTTCCTAGCGGCTCCTACAATGAGCAGTTCTTC

V gene: TRBV6-6
D gene: TRBD1
CDR3 length: 17
clone size: once
J gene: TRBJ1-5
CDR3 protein: CASSQGASFFENQPQHF
CDR3 DNA: TGTGCCAGCAGTCAGGGGGCGTCTTTTTTTGAAAATCAGCCCCAGCATTTT

V gene: TRBV5-1
D gene: TRBD1
CDR3 length: 16
clone size: .
J gene: TRBJ1-4
CDR3 protein: CASSLDRGLTNEKLFF
CDR3 DNA: TGCGCCAGCAGCTTGGACAGGGGATTAACTAATGAAAAACTGTTTTTT

V gene: TRBV27
D gene: TRBD1
CDR3 length: 22
clone size: .
J gene: TRBJ2-7
CDR3 protein: CASSSIRDRARVLSYGVYEQYF
CDR3 DNA: TGTGCCAGCAGTTCCATCCGGGACAGGGCCCGAGTCCTCTCATATGGGGTCTACGAGCAGTACTTC

V gene: TRBV3-1/TRBV3-2
D gene: .
CDR3 length: 13
clone size: few
J gene: TRBJ1-6
CDR3 protein: CASSPSRDSPLHF
CDR3 DNA: TGTGCCAGCAGCCCCAGCAGGGATTCACCCCTCCACTTT

V gene: TRBV7-2
D gene: TRBD2
CDR3 length: 16
clone size: once
J gene: TRBJ2-1
CDR3 protein: CASSLATSGRDNEQFF
CDR3 DNA: TGTGCCAGCAGCTTAGCAACTAGCGGGAGGGACAATGAGCAGTTCTTC

V gene: TRBV2
D gene: .
CDR3 length: 18
clone size: once
J gene: TRBJ1-3
CDR3 protein: CASSDRVRLTLSGNTIYF
CDR3 DNA: TGTGCCAGCAGTGACAGGGTGCGCCTCACTCTCTCTGGAAACACCATATATTTT

V gene: TRBV13
D gene: TRBD2
CDR3 length: 16
clone size: .
J gene: TRBJ2-7
CDR3 protein: CASSPLGVAGTYEQYF
CDR3 DNA: TGTGCCAGCAGCCCATTGGGAGTAGCGGGAACCTACGAGCAGTACTTC

V gene: TRBV24-1
D gene: TRBD1
CDR3 length: 16
clone size: .
J gene: TRBJ2-2
CDR3 protein: CATSDRTGKMVGELFF
CDR3 DNA: TGTGCCACCAGTGACAGGACAGGGAAAATGGTCGGGGAGCTGTTTTTT

V gene: TRBV18
D gene: .
CDR3 length: 15
clone size: .
J gene: TRBJ1-1
CDR3 protein: CASSATGTTNTEAFF
CDR3 DNA: TGTGCCAGCTCGGCAACCGGGACAACGAACACTGAAGCTTTCTTT

V gene: TRBV7-9
D gene: .
CDR3 length: 15
clone size: .
J gene: TRBJ2-5
CDR3 protein: CASSFRSPTQETQYF
CDR3 DNA: TGTGCCAGCAGCTTCCGTTCTCCTACTCAAGAGACCCAGTACTTC

V gene: TRBV28
D gene: .
CDR3 length: 13
clone size: .
J gene: TRBJ1-2
CDR3 protein: CASSPGDNYGYTF
CDR3 DNA: TGTGCCAGCAGTCCCGGGGATAACTATGGCTACACCTTC

V gene: TRBV19
D gene: TRBD1
CDR3 length: 15
clone size: .
J gene: TRBJ1-1
CDR3 protein: CASSPRQGRSTEAFF
CDR3 DNA: TGTGCCAGTAGTCCTCGACAGGGAAGGAGCACTGAAGCTTTCTTT

V gene: TRBV9
D gene: .
CDR3 length: 13
clone size: .
J gene: TRBJ1-1
CDR3 protein: CASSRQLNTEAFF
CDR3 DNA: TGTGCCAGCAGCAGACAGCTGAACACTGAAGCTTTCTTT

V gene: TRBV6-1
D gene: .
CDR3 length: 17
clone size: .
J gene: TRBJ1-6
CDR3 protein: CASSEGGRSSYNSPLHF
CDR3 DNA: TGTGCCAGCAGTGAGGGAGGCAGGAGCTCCTATAATTCACCCCTCCACTTT

V gene: TRBV7-9
D gene: TRBD1
CDR3 length: 15
clone size: .
J gene: TRBJ1-3
CDR3 protein: CASSGRDREDGTIYF
CDR3 DNA: TGTGCCAGCAGCGGCCGGGACAGGGAGGATGGCACCATATATTTT

V gene: TRBV9
D gene: TRBD1
CDR3 length: 16
clone size: once
J gene: TRBJ2-2
CDR3 protein: CASSDRQGPNTGELFF
CDR3 DNA: TGTGCCAGCAGCGACCGACAGGGACCGAACACCGGGGAGCTGTTTTTT

V gene: TRBV6-1
D gene: .
CDR3 length: 14
clone size: few
J gene: TRBJ1-1
CDR3 protein: CASSENRRPTEAFF
CDR3 DNA: TGTGCCAGCAGTGAAAACAGGAGACCCACTGAAGCTTTCTTT

V gene: TRBV6-1
D gene: .
CDR3 length: 11
clone size: .
J gene: TRBJ1-2
CDR3 protein: CASSEFSGYTF
CDR3 DNA: TGTGCCAGCAGTGAATTCTCTGGCTACACCTTC

V gene: TRBV6-2/TRBV6-3
D gene: .
CDR3 length: 14
clone size: .
J gene: TRBJ1-2
CDR3 protein: CASSYRGRTYGYTF
CDR3 DNA: TGTGCCAGCAGTTACCGTGGCCGTACGTATGGCTACACCTTC

V gene: TRBV7-2
D gene: TRBD2
CDR3 length: 14
clone size: few
J gene: TRBJ2-3
CDR3 protein: CASSRTSGTDTQYF
CDR3 DNA: TGTGCCAGCAGCCGGACTAGCGGCACAGATACGCAGTATTTT

V gene: TRBV28
D gene: .
CDR3 length: 17
clone size: .
J gene: TRBJ1-4
CDR3 protein: CASSFSGGGVTNEKLFF
CDR3 DNA: TGTGCCAGCAGTTTCAGCGGGGGTGGGGTGACTAATGAAAAACTGTTTTTT

V gene: TRBV18
D gene: TRBD2
CDR3 length: 16
clone size: few
J gene: TRBJ2-7
CDR3 protein: CASSPPRLAGVHEQYF
CDR3 DNA: TGTGCCAGCTCACCACCTAGGCTAGCGGGGGTTCACGAGCAGTACTTC

V gene: TRBV5-1
D gene: .
CDR3 length: 16
clone size: .
J gene: TRBJ1-5
CDR3 protein: CASSLPDSDSNQPQHF
CDR3 DNA: TGCGCCAGCAGCTTACCCGACTCCGATAGCAATCAGCCCCAGCATTTT

V gene: TRBV5-1
D gene: TRBD1
CDR3 length: 15
clone size: .
J gene: TRBJ1-3
CDR3 protein: CASSARTGAGNTIYF
CDR3 DNA: TGCGCCAGCAGCGCACGGACAGGGGCTGGAAACACCATATATTTT

V gene: TRBV11-3
D gene: .
CDR3 length: 15
clone size: .
J gene: TRBJ1-6
CDR3 protein: CASTFADTFNSALHF
CDR3 DNA: TGTGCCAGCACCTTCGCGGACACCTTTAATTCAGCCCTCCACTTT

V gene: TRBV2
D gene: TRBD2
CDR3 length: 16
clone size: once
J gene: TRBJ2-1
CDR3 protein: CASRLLAGGGYNEQFF
CDR3 DNA: TGTGCCAGCAGACTATTAGCGGGAGGAGGTTACAATGAGCAGTTCTTC

V gene: TRBV2
D gene: TRBD1
CDR3 length: 14
clone size: .
J gene: TRBJ2-7
CDR3 protein: CASNGDRGSEEQYF
CDR3 DNA: TGTGCCAGCAACGGGGACAGGGGGTCTGAGGAGCAGTACTTC

V gene: TRBV18
D gene: .
CDR3 length: 13
clone size: .
J gene: TRBJ2-5
CDR3 protein: CASSLQGGETQYF
CDR3 DNA: TGTGCCAGCTCACTACAGGGCGGAGAGACCCAGTACTTC

V gene: TRBV30
D gene: .
CDR3 length: 13
clone size: .
J gene: TRBJ1-1
CDR3 protein: CAWSVSGPLVAFF
CDR3 DNA: TGTGCCTGGAGTGTATCAGGGCCCCTTGTGGCTTTCTTT